Sequencing of this T cell receptor beta chain was carried out in a study of T cell repertoires in cytomegalovirus infection. On the study more broadly: Public TCR beta signatures were indicative of both CMV infection and a matching HLA type.

Study findings and constraints: Public TCR beta family frequency separated CMV-and-HLA carriers, including in an independent cohort. Ex vivo, HLA-C-restricted CMV-specific TCR beta clonotypes prevailed over the rest of the response.

The CDR3 runs 13 residues. CDR1 KGHSH and CDR2 LQKENI come from the germline V gene. V lost 2 bases, J lost 6 bases, and 10 bases lay in between. TCRdb re-analysed the reads in MiXCR, keeping a single row per CDR3 protein. The sample has just under 300,000 distinct CDR3 sequences; about 8.8% are singletons. This clonotype has only a few counts. Its target is not known. What was sequenced was PBMCs. This receptor was obtained from a human donor in good health (CMV status not recorded). Some clones in this sample may be carry-over from other donors' samples. The gene calls are TRBV18 and TRBJ1-2, with a weak D call TRBD1 (6 bases). The CDR3 bases are TGTGCCAGCTCACCAAGGGACACGCATGGCTACACCTTC. Translated, it gives CASSPRDTHGYTF. The variable domain in full, with the rest retrieved from reference TRBV18 and TRBJ1-2, is NAGVMQNPRHLVRRRGQEARLRCSPMKGHSHVYWYRQLPEEGLKFMVYLQKENIIDESGMPKERFSAEFPKEGPSILRIQQVVRGDSAAYFCASSPRDTHGYTFGSGTRLTVV.